A single sample is the source of the 9 T cell receptor beta chains below, sequenced in a study of shared clonotypes between healthy human individuals. The protocol was immunoSEQ multiplex PCR, while the TCRdb copy is restricted to in-frame clones and leaves out a portion. The sample contains approximately 2.3 million clones, approximately 93% of which appear only once. The sequenced sample was naive CD4+ T cells from PBMCs. Subset: CD45RA+ positively selected. All receptors come from a man younger than 30 in good health. Some clones in this sample may be carry-over from other donors' samples.

V is TRBV30 and J is TRBJ2-7, with 9 bases matching TRBD1. The germline gives CDR1 GTSNPN, CDR2 SVGIG (reference sequence). The junction had 8 bases not matched to a gene; V was cut back by 5 bases and J by 3 bases. The CDR3 is 14 amino acids. The DNA for the CDR3 is TGTGCCTGGGAAGGACAGGGGCAACTCTACGAGCAGTACTTC. Its translation is CAWEGQGQLYEQYF.

This clone was seen a single time. Other nucleotide sequences in the sample specify the same CDR3. The chain uses TRBV5-5 and TRBJ1-5; D is undetermined. CDR3 size: 13 residues. The germline gives CDR1 SGHKS, CDR2 YYEKEE (reference sequence). Trimming cost V 2 bases and J 1 base, with 4 bases left between them. The chain's CDR3 is CASSFDSNQPQHF. Written as DNA, the CDR3 is TGTGCCAGCAGCTTCGACAGCAATCAGCCCCAGCATTTT.

J is TRBJ1-1 and V is TRBV11-2, with D uncertain. V was trimmed by 1 base and J by 1 base, leaving 7 bases between them. This CDR3 comprises 14 residues. Per the germline V gene, CDR1 is SGHAT and CDR2 is FQNNGV. In nucleotides, the CDR3 is TGTGCCAGCAGCTTAGTTCAGGCGAACACTGAAGCTTTCTTT. Amino acids: CASSLVQANTEAFF.

The V gene is TRBV4-3, the J gene TRBJ2-5; 9 bases agree with TRBD2. V lost 3 bases and J lost 3; bases outside the gene matches: 5. The CDR3 has 15 amino acids. Germline CDR1 LGHNA, CDR2 YSLEER. CDR3 sequence reads: CASSHDVAGEETQYF. The CDR3 region has the DNA TGCGCCAGCAGCCATGACGTAGCGGGAGAAGAGACCCAGTACTTC.

This CDR3 reads CASSPGTLNTGELFF. CDR3 coding DNA: TGTGCCAGCAGCCCCGGGACACTAAACACCGGGGAGCTGTTTTTT. The genes are TRBV11-2 and TRBJ2-2; weak D call: TRBD1 (6 bases). The germline V gene has CDR1 SGHAT and CDR2 FQNNGV. Trimming cost V 5 bases and J 2 bases, with 12 bases left between them. This CDR3 is built from 15 residues.

CDR3 coding DNA: TGTGCCAGCAGCTTGAATTCGCCCGGCGGTGGTGAAAAACTGTTTTTT. Translation: CASSLNSPGGGEKLFF. The rearrangement joins TRBV7-2 to TRBJ1-4, with D unresolved. Trimming took off 3 bases at V and 7 bases at J, with 18 bases between the two ends. Germline V gene sequence: CDR1 SGHTA, CDR2 FQGNSA. CDR3 size: 16 residues.

The chain combines TRBV5-4 with TRBJ2-5, with 8 bases fitting TRBD1. There are 15 residues in the CDR3. Per the germline V gene, CDR1 is SGHNT and CDR2 is YYREEE (reference sequence). J gave up 5 bases and V 0 bases, and 6 bases lay outside the gene matches. CDR3 sequence reads: CASSLEAGGAETQYF. As DNA, the CDR3 is TGTGCCAGCAGCTTGGAAGCAGGGGGCGCGGAGACCCAGTACTTC.

V usage is TRBV18 and J usage is TRBJ2-1, with 7 nucleotides matching TRBD2. Unmatched junction bases numbered 9, after V lost 3 bases and J lost 7 bases. Germline-derived CDR1 and CDR2 are KGHSH and LQKENI. This CDR3 contains 15 residues. CDR3 DNA sequence: TGTGCCAGCTCACCTTTGGGGGGGTCGTTGAATGAGCAGTTCTTC. Amino acids: CASSPLGGSLNEQFF.

The chain uses TRBV4-2 and TRBJ2-7, with D tentatively TRBD2 (6 bases). CDR1 is LGHNA, CDR2 YNFKEQ, per germline. Trimming pared 0 bases from V and 7 bases from J, leaving 13 bases between. The CDR3 is made up of 14 amino acids. In DNA form, the CDR3 reads TGTGCCAGCAGCCAAGATTTGGAGGGCCGTGAGCAGTACTTC. Translating it yields CASSQDLEGREQYF.